The present TCR beta chain was sequenced within a study of shared clonotypes between healthy human individuals. Positive CCR7 selection of CD45RO-negative cells yielded the naive CD8 cells, and terminally differentiated effector memory CD45RA+ cells were excluded. TCRdb's table, derived via immunoSEQ multiplex PCR, lists solely in-frame clones and lacks some. The table shows approximately 600,000 clones, with 95% occurring only once. The TCR originated in a woman aged 25 to 39 in good health. Sequencing was done on a sample of naive CD8+ T cells sorted from blood.

The CDR3 DNA reads as TGTGCCAGCAGCCAAGACAGGATTGATTCACCCCTCCACTTT. Translating it yields CASSQDRIDSPLHF. The gene calls are TRBV7-6 and TRBJ1-6, with D possibly TRBD1 on 6 matching bases. CDR1 is SGHVS and CDR2 is FNYEAQ in the germline V gene. Trimming shortened V by 5 bases and J by 8 bases, and 13 bases separated the two germline ends. This CDR3 is 14 amino acids long.